The present TCR beta chain was sequenced within a study of cytomegalovirus exposure and HLA in healthy donors. Turning to the study itself: Early released data comprised 80 million to 90 million unique TCRs from HLA-typed donors. Study findings and constraints: Confirmation was obtained in vitro that a few CMV-associated chains are specific for CMV antigens.

Amplification used 60 Vbeta primers and 13 Jbeta primers. Some clones are missing from TCRdb's copy, which holds only in-frame ones; the method was immunoSEQ multiplex PCR. Of about 130,000 clones detected, about 70% appear once; the ten largest clones hold 2.1%. Trimming removed 2 bases at V and 2 bases at J, with 25 bases between. Germline CDR1 KGHSH, CDR2 LQKENI. The CDR3 consists of 20 residues. Points on this clone: Its antigen is currently unknown.

The clonotype originates from a woman in her forties in good health and CMV-seropositive. The chain carries TRBV18 and TRBJ2-1, with D maybe TRBD1 (6 bases). The sample was PBMCs. The DNA of the CDR3 is TGTGCCAGCTCACCAACGACACGGCAGGGGTATTACAACGCCTACAATGAGCAGTTCTTC. Protein: CASSPTTRQGYYNAYNEQFF.